Below are 20 T cell receptor beta chains sequenced from a single sample in a study of shared clonotypes between healthy human individuals. Repertoires were generated with immunoSEQ multiplex PCR, while TCRdb's copy carries only in-frame clones and drops some. This sample has 550,000 to 700,000 clones, with around four fifths found just once. The sequenced material came from memory CD4+ T cells sorted from blood. Indicated subset: CD45RA-negative fraction. All receptors come from a woman under 40 in good health.

The genes are TRBV7-2 and TRBJ1-2, with 8 nucleotides matching TRBD1. V was pared by 0 bases and J by 2 bases, with 2 bases of the junction left unmatched. Per germline, CDR1 SGHTA and CDR2 FQGNSA. The CDR3 consists of 15 residues. The CDR3 region has the DNA TGTGCCAGCAGCTTAGCGTCAGGGGGCAACTATGGCTACACCTTC. Its translation: CASSLASGGNYGYTF.

This clone occurred a few times. This likely stems from a read error, as it lies one base from a far larger clone. Additional DNA sequences in this sample encode the identical CDR3. The genes are TRBV28 and TRBJ1-5; the D gene is possibly TRBD1 (5 bases). Trimming removed 4 bases at V and 4 bases at J, with 5 bases between. The CDR3 consists of 12 residues. Germline V gene lookup returns CDR1 MDHEN and CDR2 SYDVKM. The CDR3 nucleotides are TGTGCCAGCAGTTGGGGGAATCAGCCCCAGCATTTT. It specifies CASSWGNQPQHF. The complete variable domain, with remaining parts taken from reference TRBV28 and TRBJ1-5, reads DVKVTQSSRYLVKRTGEKVFLECVQDMDHENMFWYRQDPGLGLRLIYFSYDVKMKEKGDIPEGYSVSREKKERFSLILESASTNQTSMYLCASSWGNQPQHFGDGTRLSIL.

The gene calls are TRBV28 and TRBJ2-6, with no clear D. This CDR3 spans 17 amino acids. V was clipped by 2 bases and J by 1 base, with 12 bases between them. Germline V gives CDR1 MDHEN, CDR2 SYDVKM. CDR3 in amino acids: CASSLGVRESGANVLTF. The CDR3 nucleotides read TGTGCCAGCAGTTTAGGTGTCAGAGAGTCTGGGGCCAACGTCCTGACTTTC.

V and J are TRBV19 and TRBJ2-1, with TRBD2 identical over 9 bases. Per germline, CDR1 LNHDA and CDR2 SQIVND (reference sequence). This CDR3 has 12 amino acids. Losses at the gene ends were 5 bases for V and 13 bases for J; bases not matched to a gene: 6. Written as DNA, the CDR3 is TGTGCCAGTAGTGTAACTAGCGGGCTCCAGTTCTTC. It codes for CASSVTSGLQFF.

V is TRBV9 and J is TRBJ2-3; D is uncertain. Germline-derived CDR1 and CDR2 are SGDLS and YYNGEE. With 2 bases removed from V and 0 bases from J, the gap between germline ends came to 13 bases. This CDR3 is 16 amino acids long. The CDR3 is CASSVGASRSTDTQYF. CDR3 sequence (DNA): TGTGCCAGCAGCGTCGGCGCGAGTCGGAGCACAGATACGCAGTATTTT.

The gene calls are TRBV19 and TRBJ2-6; 7 bases align to TRBD1. The CDR3 contains 17 residues. Germline CDR1 is LNHDA and CDR2 is SQIVND (reference sequence). V lost 3 bases, J lost 0 bases, and 5 bases stayed unmatched. The CDR3 loop reads CASSMTWDSSGANVLTF. For the CDR3, the DNA is TGTGCCAGTAGTATGACCTGGGACAGCTCTGGGGCCAACGTCCTGACTTTC.

The V gene is TRBV11-2, the J gene TRBJ2-1; TRBD2 agrees at 8 bases. The V gene's germline CDR1 is SGHAT and CDR2 FQNNGV. This CDR3 comprises 15 residues. V shed 6 bases and J 3 bases; nucleotides not matched to a gene: 7. CDR3 protein: CASRTIAGFYNEQFF. In DNA, the CDR3 is TGTGCCAGCAGAACTATAGCGGGATTCTACAATGAGCAGTTCTTC. The full variable domain, completed using reference TRBV11-2 and TRBJ2-1, is EAGVAQSPRYKIIEKRQSVAFWCNPISGHATLYWYQQILGQGPKLLIQFQNNGVVDDSQLPKDRFSAERLKGVDSTLKIQPAKLEDSAVYLCASRTIAGFYNEQFFGPGTRLTVL.

The chain is built from TRBV19 and TRBJ2-4, with D perhaps TRBD1 (5 bases). Trimming removed 3 bases from V and 1 base from J, with 13 bases in between. The CDR3 loop spans 16 amino acids. Germline V gene lookup returns CDR1 LNHDA and CDR2 SQIVND (reference sequence). The CDR3 coding sequence is TGTGCCAGTAGTATCTCCCAGGGTCGGGCCAAAAACATTCAGTACTTC. Protein: CASSISQGRAKNIQYF.

J is TRBJ2-5 and V is TRBV29-1; TRBD2 aligns across 8 bases. V was clipped by 6 bases and J by 6 bases; unmatched bases: 9. Germline V gene sequence: CDR1 SQVTM, CDR2 ANQGSEA. CDR3 length: 13 residues. CDR3 in DNA: TGCAGCGTGGCTAGCGGGTTGGGACAGACCCAGTACTTC. Translated, it gives CSVASGLGQTQYF.

The genes are TRBV23-1 and TRBJ2-2; 11 bases are shared with TRBD1. TRBV23-1 is placed among ORFs of uncertain function. The CDR3 length is 17 residues. The J segment lost 5 bases and the V segment lost 0 bases, leaving 5 bases of the junction unmatched. The CDR3 reads CASSQSRDRGLTGELFF. In nucleotides, the CDR3 is TGCGCCAGCAGTCAATCGAGGGACAGGGGGTTGACCGGGGAGCTGTTTTTT.

This rearrangement joins TRBV28 to TRBJ1-5; the D is unclear. V dropped 7 bases and J dropped 3 bases, with 13 bases sitting between them. Germline CDR1 and CDR2: MDHEN and SYDVKM. The CDR3 covers 14 residues. CDR3 sequence: CASKIPVSNQPQHF. CDR3 nucleotide sequence: TGTGCCAGCAAAATTCCAGTTTCCAATCAGCCCCAGCATTTT.

The gene calls are TRBV6-5 and TRBJ2-1; D perhaps matches TRBD2 (5 bases). The CDR3 totals 15 residues. Germline V gene sequence: CDR1 MNHEY, CDR2 SVGAGI. The V gene lost 1 base and the J gene lost 6 bases, with 13 bases spanning the gap. The CDR3 sequence is CASSYLTTSGNEQFF. The CDR3 DNA is TGTGCCAGCAGTTACTTGACTACCAGCGGCAATGAGCAGTTCTTC.

This chain joins TRBV5-6 and TRBJ1-2; a possible D gene is TRBD1 (5 bases). This CDR3 region has 16 residues. Trimming removed 0 bases at V and 2 bases at J, with 14 bases between. CDR1 is SGHDT, CDR2 YYEEEE, per germline. CDR3 residues: CASSLGRDLYNYGYTF. Here the CDR3 DNA reads TGTGCCAGCAGCTTGGGAAGGGACCTTTACAACTATGGCTACACCTTC. Complete variable domain (other parts from reference TRBV5-6 and TRBJ1-2): DAGVTQSPTHLIKTRGQQVTLRCSPKSGHDTVSWYQQALGQGPQFIFQYYEEEERQRGNFPDRFSGHQFPNYSSELNVNALLLGDSALYLCASSLGRDLYNYGYTFGSGTRLTVV.

There are a few counts of this clone. The chain couples TRBV7-8 to TRBJ1-4, with a weak D call TRBD1 (6 bases). Trimming took 5 bases from V and 3 from J, leaving 10 bases between them. This CDR3 is built from 14 residues. The V gene's germline CDR1 is SGHVS and CDR2 FQNEAQ. In DNA, the CDR3 is TGTGCCAGCAGCCAGACAGGAGCTAATGAAAAACTGTTTTTT. Protein sequence: CASSQTGANEKLFF. Combining the CDR3 with reference TRBV7-8 and TRBJ1-4 gives the whole variable domain GAGVSQSPRYKVAKRGQDVALRCDPISGHVSLFWYQQALGQGPEFLTYFQNEAQLDKSGLPSDRFFAERPEGSVSTLKIQRTQQEDSAVYLCASSQTGANEKLFFGSGTQLSVL.

The chain has TRBV18 and TRBJ2-5; 8 positions match TRBD2. CDR3 length equals 17 residues. V dropped 4 bases and J dropped 0; count of bases not matched to a gene: 10. CDR1 is KGHSH, CDR2 LQKENI, per germline. CDR3 protein: CASSLKGQRGNQETQYF. As DNA, the CDR3 is TGTGCCAGCTCACTTAAAGGTCAGCGGGGGAACCAAGAGACCCAGTACTTC.

This sequence joins TRBV2 and TRBJ1-5; 7 positions match TRBD1. J was trimmed by 2 bases and V by 5 bases; bases with no gene match: 6. The CDR3 contains 15 residues. The germline V gene encodes CDR1 SNHLY and CDR2 FYNNEI. The CDR3 loop reads CASSRQGLGNQPQHF. In nucleotides, the CDR3 is TGTGCCAGCAGTAGACAGGGTTTGGGCAATCAGCCCCAGCATTTT.

In this sample, this clone turned up many times. The chain carries TRBV19 and TRBJ1-4, with D unresolved. The germline V gene encodes CDR1 LNHDA and CDR2 SQIVND (reference sequence). With 5 bases removed from V and 12 bases from J, the gap between germline ends came to 13 bases. This CDR3 spans 12 amino acids. The CDR3 sequence is CASSVRLGELFF. The CDR3 nucleotides are TGTGCCAGTAGTGTCCGGTTGGGCGAACTGTTTTTT.

The V gene is TRBV6-1, the J gene TRBJ1-1; D is perhaps TRBD1 (5 bases). Trimming stripped 4 bases from V and 4 bases from J, with 10 bases between. This CDR3 has 13 amino acids. Germline assignment: CDR1 MNHNS and CDR2 SASEGT. The chain's CDR3 is CASSATATTEAFF. The DNA of the CDR3 is TGTGCCAGCAGTGCGACAGCTACCACTGAAGCTTTCTTT.

This clone is deemed medium-sized. V is TRBV23-1 and J is TRBJ2-7; TRBD2 is a possible D gene (7 bases). TRBV23-1 is placed among ORFs of uncertain function. CDR3 size: 16 residues. The V end lost 7 bases, the J end lost 2 bases, and 21 bases lay between the germline ends. The CDR3: CASTTKGGTEAYEQYF. Here the CDR3 DNA reads TGCGCCAGCACCACAAAGGGGGGGACGGAGGCCTACGAGCAGTACTTC.

This sequence joins TRBV29-1 and TRBJ2-5; D is ambiguous. Germline values: CDR1 SQVTM, CDR2 ANQGSEA. CDR3 length: 13 residues. Trimming left V 1 base short and J 5 bases short, with 11 bases between. The CDR3 nucleotides are TGCAGCGTTGAAGGTGCCCGTGGGGAGACCCAGTACTTC. It codes for CSVEGARGETQYF.